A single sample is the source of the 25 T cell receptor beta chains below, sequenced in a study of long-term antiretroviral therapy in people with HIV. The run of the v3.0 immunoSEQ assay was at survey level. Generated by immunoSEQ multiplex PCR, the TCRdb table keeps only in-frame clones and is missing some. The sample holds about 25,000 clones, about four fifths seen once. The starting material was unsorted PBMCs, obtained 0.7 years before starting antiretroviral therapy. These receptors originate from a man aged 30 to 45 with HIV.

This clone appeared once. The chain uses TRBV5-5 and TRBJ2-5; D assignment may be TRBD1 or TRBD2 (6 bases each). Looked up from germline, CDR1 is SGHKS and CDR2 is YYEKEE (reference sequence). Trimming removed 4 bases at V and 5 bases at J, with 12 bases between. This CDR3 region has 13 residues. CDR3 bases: TGTGCCAGCAGCCGGAGGGGGTGGGAGACCCAGTACTTC. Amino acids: CASSRRGWETQYF.

The CDR3 DNA is TGTGCCAGCAGCGTAGGGGCTAGCGGGAGTAGCGCAGATACGCAGTATTTT. Protein sequence: CASSVGASGSSADTQYF. The chain recombines TRBV9 with TRBJ2-3, with 10 bases that match TRBD2. J lost 4 bases, V lost 0 bases, and 8 bases had no gene match. Germline assignment: CDR1 SGDLS and CDR2 YYNGEE. The CDR3 is made up of 17 amino acids.

For the CDR3, the DNA is TGTGCCAGCAGTTCCTCCCCCTACGAGCAGTACTTC. The encoded protein is CASSSSPYEQYF. The chain has TRBV27 and TRBJ2-7, with unresolved D. Per the germline V gene, CDR1 is MNHEY and CDR2 is SMNVEV (reference sequence). The CDR3 length is 12 residues. The V gene lost 4 bases and the J gene lost 2 bases, with 6 bases spanning the gap.

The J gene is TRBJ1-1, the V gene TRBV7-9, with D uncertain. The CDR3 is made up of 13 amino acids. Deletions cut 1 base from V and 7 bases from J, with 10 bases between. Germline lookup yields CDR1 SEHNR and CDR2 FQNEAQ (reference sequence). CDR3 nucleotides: TGTGCCAGCAGCTTAGGAGCGGCAGATGAAGCTTTCTTT. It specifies CASSLGAADEAFF.

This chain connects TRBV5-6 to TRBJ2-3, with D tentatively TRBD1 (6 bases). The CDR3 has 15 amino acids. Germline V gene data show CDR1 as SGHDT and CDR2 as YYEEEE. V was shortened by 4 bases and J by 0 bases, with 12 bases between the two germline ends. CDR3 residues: CASSETGASTDTQYF. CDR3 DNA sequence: TGTGCCAGCAGCGAGACAGGTGCTAGCACAGATACGCAGTATTTT.

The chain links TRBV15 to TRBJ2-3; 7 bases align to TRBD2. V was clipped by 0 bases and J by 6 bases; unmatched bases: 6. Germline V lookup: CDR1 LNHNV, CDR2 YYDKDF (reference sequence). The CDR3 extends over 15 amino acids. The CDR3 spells CATSRERRDYDTQYF. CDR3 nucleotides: TGTGCCACCAGCAGAGAGCGCCGGGACTATGATACGCAGTATTTT.

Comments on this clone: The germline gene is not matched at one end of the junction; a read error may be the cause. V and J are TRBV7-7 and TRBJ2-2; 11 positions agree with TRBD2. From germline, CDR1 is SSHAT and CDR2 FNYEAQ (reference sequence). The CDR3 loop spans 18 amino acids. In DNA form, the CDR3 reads TGTGCTAGCAGCTCTCGCCCACTAGCGGGAGTTGGGTCCGGGGAGCTGTTTTTT. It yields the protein CASSSRPLAGVGSGELFF.

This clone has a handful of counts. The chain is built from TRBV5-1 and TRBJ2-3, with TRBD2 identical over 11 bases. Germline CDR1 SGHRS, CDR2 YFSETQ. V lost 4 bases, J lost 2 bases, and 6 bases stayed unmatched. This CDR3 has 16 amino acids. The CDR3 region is CASSPRTSGSTDTQYF. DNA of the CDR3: TGCGCCAGCAGCCCCAGGACTAGCGGGTCCACAGATACGCAGTATTTT.

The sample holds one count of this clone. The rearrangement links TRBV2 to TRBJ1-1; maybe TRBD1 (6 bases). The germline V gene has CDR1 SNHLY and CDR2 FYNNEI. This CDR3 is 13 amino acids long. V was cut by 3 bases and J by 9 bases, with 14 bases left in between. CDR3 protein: CASSEGGGAQAFF. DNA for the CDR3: TGTGCCAGCAGTGAGGGGGGCGGGGCCCAAGCTTTCTTT.

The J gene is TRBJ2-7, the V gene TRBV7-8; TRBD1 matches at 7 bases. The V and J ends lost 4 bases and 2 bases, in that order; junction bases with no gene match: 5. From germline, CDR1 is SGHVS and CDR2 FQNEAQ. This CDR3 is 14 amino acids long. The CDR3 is CASSSLTGTYEQYF. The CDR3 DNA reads TGTGCCAGCAGCTCCCTGACAGGGACCTACGAGCAGTACTTC.

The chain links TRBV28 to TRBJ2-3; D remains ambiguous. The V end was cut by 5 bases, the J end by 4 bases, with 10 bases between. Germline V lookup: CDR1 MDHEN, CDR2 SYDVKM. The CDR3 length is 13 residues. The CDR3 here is CASSLDAPDTQYF. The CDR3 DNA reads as TGTGCCAGCAGTCTCGACGCGCCAGATACGCAGTATTTT.

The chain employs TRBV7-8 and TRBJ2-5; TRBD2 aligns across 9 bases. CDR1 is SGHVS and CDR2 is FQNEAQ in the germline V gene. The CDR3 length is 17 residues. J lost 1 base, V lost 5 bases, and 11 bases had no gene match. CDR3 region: CASSLRVAGALQETQYF. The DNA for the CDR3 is TGTGCCAGCAGCCTTAGGGTAGCGGGAGCCCTCCAAGAGACCCAGTACTTC.

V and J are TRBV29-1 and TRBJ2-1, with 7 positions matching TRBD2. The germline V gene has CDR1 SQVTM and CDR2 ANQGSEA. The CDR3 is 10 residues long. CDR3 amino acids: CCGGRDEQFF. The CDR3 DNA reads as TGCTGCGGGGGACGGGATGAGCAGTTCTTC.

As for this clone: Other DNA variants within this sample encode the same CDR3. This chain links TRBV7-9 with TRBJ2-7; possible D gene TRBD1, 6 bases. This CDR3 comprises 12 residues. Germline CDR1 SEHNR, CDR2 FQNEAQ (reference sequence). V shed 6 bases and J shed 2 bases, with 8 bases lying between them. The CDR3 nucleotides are TGTGCCAGCAGGCAGGGGACCTACGAGCAGTACTTC. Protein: CASRQGTYEQYF. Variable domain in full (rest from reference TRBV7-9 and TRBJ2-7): DTGVSQNPRHKITKRGQNVTFRCDPISEHNRLYWYRQTLGQGPEFLTYFQNEAQLEKSRLLSDRFSAERPKGSFSTLEIQRTEQGDSAMYLCASRQGTYEQYFGPGTRLTVT.

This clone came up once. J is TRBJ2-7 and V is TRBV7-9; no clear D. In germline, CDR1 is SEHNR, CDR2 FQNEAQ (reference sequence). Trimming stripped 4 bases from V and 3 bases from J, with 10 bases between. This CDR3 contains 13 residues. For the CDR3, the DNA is TGTGCCAGCAGCTCGGCCGCTGGCTACGAGCAGTACTTC. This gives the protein CASSSAAGYEQYF.

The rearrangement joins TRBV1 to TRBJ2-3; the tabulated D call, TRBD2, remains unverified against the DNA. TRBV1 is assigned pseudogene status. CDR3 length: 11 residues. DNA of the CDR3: TGCACCAGCAGCAGCGCAGATACGCAGTATTTT. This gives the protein CTSSSADTQYF.

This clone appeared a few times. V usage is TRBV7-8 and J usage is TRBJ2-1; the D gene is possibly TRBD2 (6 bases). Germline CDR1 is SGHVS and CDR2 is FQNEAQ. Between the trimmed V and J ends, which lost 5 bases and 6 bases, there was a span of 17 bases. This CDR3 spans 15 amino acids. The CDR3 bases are TGTGCCAGCAGCATAGGGACTGCCGTTATCAATGAGCAGTTCTTC. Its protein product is CASSIGTAVINEQFF.

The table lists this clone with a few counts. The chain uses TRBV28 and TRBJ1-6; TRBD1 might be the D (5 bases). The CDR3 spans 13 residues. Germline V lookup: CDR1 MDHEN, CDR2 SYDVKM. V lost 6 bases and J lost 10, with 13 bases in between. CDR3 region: CASRWTLVSPLHF. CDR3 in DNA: TGTGCCAGCAGGTGGACACTCGTCTCACCCCTCCACTTT.

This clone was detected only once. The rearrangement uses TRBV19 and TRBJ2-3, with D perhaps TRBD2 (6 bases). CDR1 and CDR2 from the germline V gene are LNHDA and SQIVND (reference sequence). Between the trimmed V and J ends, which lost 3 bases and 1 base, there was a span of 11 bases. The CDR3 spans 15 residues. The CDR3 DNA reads TGTGCCAGTAGTATGGGACTTCGGCGCACAGATACGCAGTATTTT. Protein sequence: CASSMGLRRTDTQYF. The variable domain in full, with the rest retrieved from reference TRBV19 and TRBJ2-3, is DGGITQSPKYLFRKEGQNVTLSCEQNLNHDAMYWYRQDPGQGLRLIYYSQIVNDFQKGDIAEGYSVSREKKESFPLTVTSAQKNPTAFYLCASSMGLRRTDTQYFGPGTRLTVL.

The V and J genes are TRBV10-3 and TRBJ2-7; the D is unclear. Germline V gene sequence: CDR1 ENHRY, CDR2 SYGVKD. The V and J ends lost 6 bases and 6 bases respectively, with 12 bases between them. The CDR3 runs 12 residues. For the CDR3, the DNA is TGTGCCATCAGCAGCCCTGACGGCGAGCAGTACTTC. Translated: CAISSPDGEQYF.

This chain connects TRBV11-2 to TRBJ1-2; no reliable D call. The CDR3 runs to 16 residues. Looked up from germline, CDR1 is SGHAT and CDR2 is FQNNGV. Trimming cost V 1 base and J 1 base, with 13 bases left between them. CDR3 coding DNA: TGTGCCAGCAGCTTAGTCGGGCGGACTCTTAACTATGGCTACACCTTC. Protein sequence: CASSLVGRTLNYGYTF. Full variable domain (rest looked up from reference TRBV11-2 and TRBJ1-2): EAGVAQSPRYKIIEKRQSVAFWCNPISGHATLYWYQQILGQGPKLLIQFQNNGVVDDSQLPKDRFSAERLKGVDSTLKIQPAKLEDSAVYLCASSLVGRTLNYGYTFGSGTRLTVV.

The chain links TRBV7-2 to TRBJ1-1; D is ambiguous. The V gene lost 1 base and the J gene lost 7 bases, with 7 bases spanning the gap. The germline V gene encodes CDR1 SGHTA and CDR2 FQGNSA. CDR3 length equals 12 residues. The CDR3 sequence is CASSLDSGEAFF. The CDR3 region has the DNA TGTGCCAGCAGCTTAGATTCCGGTGAAGCTTTCTTT.

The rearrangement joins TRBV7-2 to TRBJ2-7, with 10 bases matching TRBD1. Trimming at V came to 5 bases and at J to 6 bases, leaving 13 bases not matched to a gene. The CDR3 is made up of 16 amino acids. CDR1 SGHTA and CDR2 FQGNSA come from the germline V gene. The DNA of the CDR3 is TGTGCCAGCAGCCGAACTAAAACGACAGGGGGCGGCGAGCAGTACTTC. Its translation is CASSRTKTTGGGEQYF.

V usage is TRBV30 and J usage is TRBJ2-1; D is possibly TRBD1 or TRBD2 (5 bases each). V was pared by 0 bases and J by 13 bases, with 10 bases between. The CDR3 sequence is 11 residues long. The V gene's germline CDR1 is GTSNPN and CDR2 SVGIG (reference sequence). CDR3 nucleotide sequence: TGTGCCTGGAGTGTACTCGGGGCCCAGTTCTTC. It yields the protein CAWSVLGAQFF.

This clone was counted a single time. This CDR3 reads CATSRARGGEQFF. CDR3 nucleotides: TGTGCCACCAGCAGAGCCAGGGGAGGTGAGCAGTTCTTC. The chain uses TRBV15 and TRBJ2-1; D may match TRBD1 or TRBD2 (6 bases each). The CDR3 covers 13 residues. Deletions cut 1 base from V and 9 bases from J, with 10 bases between. Germline CDR1 is LNHNV and CDR2 is YYDKDF (reference sequence). The variable domain in full, completed from reference TRBV15 and TRBJ2-1, reads DAMVIQNPRYQVTQFGKPVTLSCSQTLNHNVMYWYQQKSSQAPKLLFHYYDKDFNNEADTPDNFQSRRPNTSFCFLDIRSPGLGDTAMYLCATSRARGGEQFFGPGTRLTVL.